These 25 T cell receptor beta chains were sequenced from one sample in a study of shared clonotypes between healthy human individuals (TCRdb year 2020). CD8 naive samples consisted of CD45RO-negative cells that were positively selected for CCR7, yielding a CD45RA+CCR7+ population without TemRA cells. Libraries were constructed by the immunoSEQ multiplex PCR assay. TCRdb retrieved this table from immuneACCESS and kept in-frame rearrangements only. Not all clones are present; in checked studies, unresolved V genes account for under half, and no reason is known for the remainder. Recorded for this sample are roughly 2.1 million clones; roughly 91% of them occurred a single time. Around 1.7% of the sample is in the top ten clones. The sample comprised naive CD8+ T cells from PBMCs. The intended sense of this specimen's cell subset or site label: CD45RA+CCR7+. These receptors were taken from a young man in good health. Some clones in this sample may be carry-over from other donors' samples.

The gene calls are TRBV9 and TRBJ1-2; no clear D. Germline V gene lookup returns CDR1 SGDLS and CDR2 YYNGEE. V was cut by 0 bases and J by 8 bases, with 8 bases left in between. This CDR3 region has 12 residues. The CDR3 loop is CASSVGFEGYTF. DNA of the CDR3: TGTGCCAGCAGCGTAGGCTTTGAGGGCTACACCTTC. The full variable domain, its missing parts supplied by reference TRBV9 and TRBJ1-2, is DSGVTQTPKHLITATGQRVTLRCSPRSGDLSVYWYQQSLDQGLQFLIQYYNGEERAKGNILERFSAQQFPDLHSELNLSSLELGDSALYFCASSVGFEGYTFGSGTRLTVV.

The chain employs TRBV19 and TRBJ2-7; D possibly uses TRBD1 or TRBD2 (5 bases each). The germline CDR1 and CDR2 sequences are LNHDA and SQIVND (reference sequence). Trimming left V 10 bases short and J 3 bases short, with 10 bases between. This CDR3 is 11 amino acids long. The CDR3, as DNA: TGTGCCACTGGGGACGACTACGAGCAGTACTTC. This translates into CATGDDYEQYF.

In the case of this clone: This same CDR3 is encoded by further DNA sequences in the sample. The chain uses TRBV27 and TRBJ2-2, with 7 bases matching TRBD1. Germline V gives CDR1 MNHEY, CDR2 SMNVEV (reference sequence). Trimming took 9 bases from V and 2 from J; bases not matched to a gene: 9. The CDR3 has 15 amino acids. The CDR3 loop reads CASSLGTVNTGELFF. CDR3 in DNA: TGTGCCAGTTCTCTCGGGACAGTAAACACCGGGGAGCTGTTTTTT.

The chain employs TRBV28 and TRBJ1-2; tentatively, D is TRBD1 (5 bases). CDR1 MDHEN and CDR2 SYDVKM come from the germline V gene. There are 15 residues in the CDR3. The V end was cut by 2 bases, the J end by 8 bases, with 18 bases between. This CDR3 is CASSLGETELGGYTF. The CDR3 coding sequence is TGTGCCAGCAGTTTAGGCGAGACAGAACTAGGAGGCTACACCTTC.

Details on this clone: Other DNA sequences from this sample encode an identical CDR3 as well. The chain couples TRBV7-9 to TRBJ2-7; D uncertain. V was cut by 3 bases and J by 1 base, with 7 bases left in between. Germline V lookup: CDR1 SEHNR, CDR2 FQNEAQ (reference sequence). This CDR3 is 13 amino acids long. CDR3 amino acids: CASSFGRSYEQYF. For the CDR3, the DNA is TGTGCCAGCAGCTTTGGCAGATCCTACGAGCAGTACTTC.

This clone was counted between two and nine times. The CDR3 loop is CASSLTDRGAWPQHF. DNA of the CDR3: TGTGCCAGCAGCTTGACCGACAGGGGGGCTTGGCCCCAGCATTTT. The chain links TRBV5-5 to TRBJ1-5; 9 bases map to TRBD1. This CDR3 is built from 15 residues. Germline V CDR1 and CDR2: SGHKS, YYEKEE (reference sequence). V trimming: 1 base; J trimming: 9 bases; junction bases outside the gene matches: 8. Full variable domain (missing parts from reference TRBV5-5 and TRBJ1-5): DAGVTQSPTHLIKTRGQQVTLRCSPISGHKSVSWYQQVLGQGPQFIFQYYEKEERGRGNFPDRFSARQFPNYSSELNVNALLLGDSALYLCASSLTDRGAWPQHFGDGTRLSIL.

CDR3 DNA sequence: TGTGCCAGCAGCGCGATTGGCCGGGGCGCTTTCTTT. It codes for CASSAIGRGAFF. This chain joins TRBV7-8 and TRBJ1-1, with D maybe TRBD1 (5 bases). This CDR3 contains 12 residues. The V gene's germline CDR1 is SGHVS and CDR2 FQNEAQ. V was trimmed by 5 bases and J by 11 bases, leaving 15 bases between them.

The chain employs TRBV15 and TRBJ1-5, with 10 bases lining up with TRBD1. CDR1 and CDR2 (germline): LNHNV, YYDKDF (reference sequence). The CDR3 runs to 17 residues. The V and J ends lost 5 bases and 7 bases, in that order; junction bases with no gene match: 14. The CDR3 loop reads CATSQIPTGGSEQPQHF. The CDR3 bases are TGTGCCACCAGCCAAATTCCGACAGGGGGCTCAGAGCAGCCCCAGCATTTT.

The J gene is TRBJ2-1, the V gene TRBV4-3; D might be TRBD2 (6 bases). The CDR3 totals 16 residues. Germline V lookup: CDR1 LGHNA, CDR2 YSLEER. The V end lost 3 bases, the J end lost 2 bases, and 14 bases lay between the germline ends. CDR3 sequence: CASSQIADTTYNEQFF. In DNA, the CDR3 is TGCGCCAGCAGCCAGATAGCGGATACTACCTACAATGAGCAGTTCTTC.

To note about this clone: Other DNA variants within this sample encode the same CDR3. The V gene is TRBV29-1, the J gene TRBJ2-7; D may be TRBD1 (6 bases). The CDR3 runs to 13 residues. Germline values: CDR1 SQVTM, CDR2 ANQGSEA. Trimming cost V 3 bases and J 0 bases, with 9 bases left between them. The CDR3 region is CSVEGANSYEQYF. The CDR3 DNA reads as TGCAGCGTTGAGGGGGCAAACTCCTACGAGCAGTACTTC.

V and J are TRBV6-1 and TRBJ1-3; the D is unclear. This CDR3 has 13 amino acids. Trimming stripped 2 bases from V and 4 bases from J, with 6 bases between. The germline V gene encodes CDR1 MNHNS and CDR2 SASEGT. This CDR3 reads CASSELGGNTIYF. The CDR3 DNA reads as TGTGCCAGCAGTGAATTGGGAGGAAACACCATATATTTT.

This chain connects TRBV7-6 to TRBJ2-2; D remains unclear. Trimming shortened V by 7 bases and J by 1 base, and 13 bases separated the two germline ends. The CDR3 totals 15 residues. From germline, CDR1 is SGHVS and CDR2 FNYEAQ. In DNA form, the CDR3 reads TGTGCCAGCAAACTCGGGTTCTTGAACACCGGGGAGCTGTTTTTT. As protein: CASKLGFLNTGELFF.

V usage is TRBV27 and J usage is TRBJ1-2; D unclear. The CDR3 length is 14 residues. Trimming removed 3 bases at V and 0 bases at J, with 8 bases between. Germline V CDR1 and CDR2: MNHEY, SMNVEV (reference sequence). CDR3 in amino acids: CASSFVNTNYGYTF. In DNA, the CDR3 is TGTGCCAGCAGTTTTGTCAACACTAACTATGGCTACACCTTC.

The chain carries TRBV19 and TRBJ1-2; D ambiguous. Between the trimmed V and J ends, which lost 7 bases and 7 bases, there was a span of 13 bases. CDR1 and CDR2 from the germline V gene are LNHDA and SQIVND (reference sequence). The CDR3 sequence is 12 residues long. CDR3 bases: TGTGCCAGTACCCCCCGCAGAGGTGGCTACACCTTC. This codes for CASTPRRGGYTF.

The rearrangement uses TRBV30 and TRBJ2-7; 8 bases are a match to TRBD2. Per the germline V gene, CDR1 is GTSNPN and CDR2 is SVGIG (reference sequence). The CDR3 has 14 amino acids. V shed 5 bases, J shed 4 bases, and the junction held 10 bases outside the gene matches. CDR3: CAWGPGTRFYEQYF. The CDR3, as DNA: TGTGCCTGGGGCCCGGGGACTAGATTTTACGAGCAGTACTTC.

The rearrangement links TRBV10-3 to TRBJ1-2; D gene uncertain. Germline CDR1 ENHRY, CDR2 SYGVKD. This CDR3 is 13 amino acids long. Deletions cut 7 bases from V and 7 bases from J, with 16 bases between. CDR3 loop: CAIMEGVEVGYTF. The CDR3 coding sequence is TGTGCCATCATGGAGGGCGTCGAGGTTGGCTACACCTTC.

The chain links TRBV27 to TRBJ2-1; D might be TRBD2 (6 bases). The CDR3 runs to 17 residues. The V and J ends lost 7 bases and 2 bases respectively, with 21 bases between them. Germline lookup yields CDR1 MNHEY and CDR2 SMNVEV (reference sequence). CDR3 nucleotide sequence: TGTGCCAGCACCTCTTCTTGGGGGGAGGTTGCCTACAATGAGCAGTTCTTC. Its translation is CASTSSWGEVAYNEQFF.

The chain is built from TRBV9 and TRBJ1-2, with 8 nucleotides matching TRBD1. The CDR3 length is 15 residues. J gave up 0 bases and V 4 bases, and 5 bases lay outside the gene matches. Germline values: CDR1 SGDLS, CDR2 YYNGEE. Here the CDR3 DNA reads TGTGCCAGCAGCATAACGACAGGGGCTAACTATGGCTACACCTTC. This encodes CASSITTGANYGYTF.

About this clone: Other DNA sequences within the sample encode an identical CDR3. This chain uses TRBV7-9 with TRBJ2-1; 11 bases match TRBD1. V lost 3 bases, J lost 8 bases, and 0 bases stayed unmatched. This CDR3 region has 13 residues. Germline V CDR1 and CDR2: SEHNR, FQNEAQ (reference sequence). DNA of the CDR3: TGTGCCAGCAGCTTGGACAGGGGGCATGAGCAGTTCTTC. It is translated as CASSLDRGHEQFF.

The rearrangement joins TRBV9 to TRBJ2-3, with 13 positions matching TRBD2. Germline V gene data show CDR1 as SGDLS and CDR2 as YYNGEE. The CDR3 is made up of 16 amino acids. Trimming cost V 3 bases and J 2 bases; bases outside gene matches: 3. The CDR3 loop reads CASSGGTSGTTDTQYF. The CDR3 DNA reads as TGTGCCAGCAGCGGGGGGACTAGCGGGACCACAGATACGCAGTATTTT.

The chain links TRBV28 to TRBJ2-1; 13 bases are shared with TRBD2. The CDR3 consists of 16 residues. Germline V gives CDR1 MDHEN, CDR2 SYDVKM. V lost 5 bases and J lost 6; bases outside the gene matches: 7. The CDR3 nucleotides are TGTGCCAGCAGTCTAGGGACTAGCGGGATAAGCAATGAGCAGTTCTTC. This encodes CASSLGTSGISNEQFF.

This chain links TRBV6-5 with TRBJ2-7, with D possibly being TRBD1 (6 bases). The CDR3 contains 13 residues. The V gene lost 4 bases and the J gene lost 6 bases, with 13 bases spanning the gap. Germline V gene sequence: CDR1 MNHEY, CDR2 SVGAGI. The chain's CDR3 is CASSFFSGVEQYF. Here the CDR3 DNA reads TGTGCCAGCAGTTTTTTCTCAGGGGTCGAGCAGTACTTC.

This clone was recorded only once. The V call is TRBV5-1, the J call TRBJ2-1, with 11 nucleotides matching TRBD2. The CDR3 runs 16 residues. The V segment lost 7 bases and the J segment 4 bases; nucleotides outside the gene matches: 10. Germline V lookup: CDR1 SGHRS, CDR2 YFSETQ. The CDR3 loop reads CASVQAGTSGYNEQFF. CDR3 sequence (DNA): TGCGCCAGCGTCCAAGCCGGGACTAGCGGATACAATGAGCAGTTCTTC.

The gene calls are TRBV12-5 and TRBJ2-1; weak D call: TRBD1 (6 bases). The CDR3 sequence is 16 residues long. Trimming removed 3 bases at V and 2 bases at J, with 14 bases between. From germline, CDR1 is LGHNT and CDR2 FRNRAP. Here the CDR3 DNA reads TGTGCTAGTGGTTTTACAGACAGGACCCCCTACAATGAGCAGTTCTTC. This sequence encodes CASGFTDRTPYNEQFF.

The V and J genes are TRBV27 and TRBJ2-7, with TRBD2 matching 7 bases. Germline V gene lookup returns CDR1 MNHEY and CDR2 SMNVEV (reference sequence). This CDR3 spans 17 amino acids. J lost 3 bases, V lost 3 bases, and 14 bases had no gene match. CDR3 coding DNA: TGTGCCAGCAGTTTTGGGGGAGGGATGCCCCGCCTCTACGAGCAGTACTTC. It codes for CASSFGGGMPRLYEQYF.